This T cell receptor (beta chain) was identified during a study of human T cells and chemical hapten exposure. As for the study in general: Small discrepancies in pooled library volume mainly accounted for the varying TCR yields per sample.

This clonotype has just a few counts. Its antigen is unknown. Study findings and constraints: Sensitizing with DPC caused no change in TCRs above 1 in 1000 frequency.

The V segment lost 5 bases and the J segment 8 bases; nucleotides outside the gene matches: 5. This CDR3 is 13 amino acids long. Specified time point: healthy volunteer bleed at 2 weeks. Someone pulled total RNA out of unfractionated whole blood. TCRdb reprocessed the RACE reads with MiXCR, giving one entry per CDR3 protein. This sample yields around 130,000 distinct CDR3 sequences, of which approximately 9.1% are seen a single time; 1.5% to 2% belongs to the top ten. The sequenced sample consisted of whole blood. The chain uses TRBV12-3 or TRBV12-4 and TRBJ1-2; TRBD1 matches 10 bases. The sequence was collected from a male donor in good health. Some clones in this sample may be carry-over from other donors' samples. The CDR3 region has the DNA TGTGCCAGCAGTCCGGGACAGGGGCAGGGCTACACCTTC. It specifies CASSPGQGQGYTF.